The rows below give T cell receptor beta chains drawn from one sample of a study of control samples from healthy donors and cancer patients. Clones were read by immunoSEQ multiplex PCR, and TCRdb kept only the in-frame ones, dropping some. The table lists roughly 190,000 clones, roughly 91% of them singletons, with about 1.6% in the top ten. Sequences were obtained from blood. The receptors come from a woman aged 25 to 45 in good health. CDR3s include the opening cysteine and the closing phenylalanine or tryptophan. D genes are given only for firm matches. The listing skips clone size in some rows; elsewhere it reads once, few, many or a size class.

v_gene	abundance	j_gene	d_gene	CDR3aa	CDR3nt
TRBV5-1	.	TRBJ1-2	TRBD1	CASSLGTGANYGYTF	TGCGCCAGCAGCTTGGGGACAGGGGCGAACTATGGCTACACCTTC
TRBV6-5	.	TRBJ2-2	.	CASSRDLLNTGELFF	TGTGCCAGCAGCCGGGACTTACTGAACACCGGGGAGCTGTTTTTT
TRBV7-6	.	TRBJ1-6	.	CASSATGYNSPLHF	TGTGCCAGCAGCGCCACGGGGTATAATTCACCCCTCCACTTT
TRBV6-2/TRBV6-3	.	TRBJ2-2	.	CASSYRGDTGELFF	TGTGCCAGCAGTTACAGGGGGGACACCGGGGAGCTGTTTTTT
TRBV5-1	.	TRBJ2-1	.	CASSLDNEQFF	TGCGCCAGCAGCTTGGACAATGAGCAGTTCTTC
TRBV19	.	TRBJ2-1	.	CASSMGVHEQFF	TGTGCCAGTAGTATGGGTGTTCATGAGCAGTTCTTC
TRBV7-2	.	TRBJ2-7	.	CASSFRRGGPYEQYF	TGTGCCAGCAGCTTCAGGCGCGGGGGCCCCTACGAGCAGTACTTC
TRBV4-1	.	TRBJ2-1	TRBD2	CASSYLAGGYNEQFF	TGCGCCAGCAGTTACCTAGCGGGAGGCTACAATGAGCAGTTCTTC
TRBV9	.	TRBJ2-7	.	CASSPGTTYEQYF	TGTGCCAGCAGCCCCGGGACAACCTACGAGCAGTACTTC
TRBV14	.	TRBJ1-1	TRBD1	CASSQDVGQVNTEAFF	TGTGCCAGCAGCCAAGATGTAGGACAGGTGAACACTGAAGCTTTCTTT
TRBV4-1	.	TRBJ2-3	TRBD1	CASSQDTGGRDTQYF	TGCGCCAGCAGCCAAGATACAGGGGGCAGGGATACGCAGTATTTT
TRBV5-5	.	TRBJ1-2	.	CASSLALDGYTF	TGTGCCAGCAGCTTGGCCCTCGATGGCTACACCTTC
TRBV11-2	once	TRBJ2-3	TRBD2	CASSLDGLAGGGTDTQYF	TGTGCCAGCAGCTTAGATGGCCTAGCGGGAGGAGGGACAGATACGCAGTATTTT
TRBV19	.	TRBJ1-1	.	CASSIGGADTEAFF	TGTGCCAGTAGTATAGGGGGGGCGGACACTGAAGCTTTCTTT
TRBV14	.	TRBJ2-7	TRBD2	CASSQASGPYEQYF	TGTGCCAGCAGCCAAGCTAGCGGGCCCTACGAGCAGTACTTC
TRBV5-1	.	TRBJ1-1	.	CASSLAPPQNTEAFF	TGCGCCAGCAGCTTGGCCCCACCCCAGAACACTGAAGCTTTCTTT
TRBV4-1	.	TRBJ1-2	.	CASSQPRTPYYGYTF	TGCGCCAGCAGCCAACCCCGGACACCCTACTATGGCTACACCTTC
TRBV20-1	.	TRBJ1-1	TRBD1	CSASTGGPNTEAFF	TGCAGTGCTAGTACAGGGGGTCCAAACACTGAAGCTTTCTTT
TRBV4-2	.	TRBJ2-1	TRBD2	CASTGTSGAYNEQFF	TGTGCCAGCACCGGGACTAGCGGGGCTTACAATGAGCAGTTCTTC
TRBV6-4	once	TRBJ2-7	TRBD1	CASRGDRGPYEQYF	TGTGCCAGCAGAGGGGACAGGGGTCCCTACGAGCAGTACTTC
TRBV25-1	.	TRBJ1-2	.	CASSELAGYGYTF	TGTGCCAGCAGTGAATTGGCAGGCTATGGCTACACCTTC
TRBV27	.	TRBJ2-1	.	CASSLRGNEQFF	TGTGCCAGCAGTCTTAGGGGTAATGAGCAGTTCTTC
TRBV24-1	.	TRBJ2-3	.	CATSDPGTSDTQYF	TGTGCCACCAGTGATCCAGGGACTTCAGATACGCAGTATTTT
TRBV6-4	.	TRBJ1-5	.	CASSIPRGDQPQHF	TGTGCCAGCAGTATCCCCAGGGGAGATCAGCCCCAGCATTTT
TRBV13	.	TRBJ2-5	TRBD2	CASSLEGSGDQETQYF	TGTGCCAGCAGCTTAGAGGGTAGCGGGGACCAAGAGACCCAGTACTTC